The TCR beta chain described here comes from a study of blood T cell repertoires in COVID-19. Turning to the study itself: T cells, B-cell-depleted T cells, or PBMCs provided the cDNA or gDNA that served as material.

Germline values: CDR1 MNHEY, CDR2 SMNVEV (reference sequence). This CDR3 comprises 17 residues. With 6 bases removed from V and 0 bases from J, the gap between germline ends came to 18 bases. Per the original data handling: Reference gene primer amplification yielded estimated nucleated cell counts. The table came from immunoSEQ multiplex PCR; TCRdb's copy has only in-frame clones and leaves some out. For V, J and clone size, that table is used; D and trimming come from the DNA. The sample holds more than 200,000 clones, around 80% seen once. Participants were aged roughly 18 to 89 years from 20 to 30 US areas. Clinical history reported by participants formed the basis on which cohorts were assigned. This clone was observed a single time.

The specimen was PBMCs or T cells enriched from blood (not recorded which). This sequence joins TRBV27 and TRBJ1-3; tentatively, D is TRBD1 (6 bases). The TCR sequence derives from a man younger than 40 with acute COVID-19. The CDR3 loop is CASRSGGRPHSGNTIYF. CDR3 bases: TGTGCCAGCAGATCGGGGGGCAGACCCCACTCTGGAAACACCATATATTTT.